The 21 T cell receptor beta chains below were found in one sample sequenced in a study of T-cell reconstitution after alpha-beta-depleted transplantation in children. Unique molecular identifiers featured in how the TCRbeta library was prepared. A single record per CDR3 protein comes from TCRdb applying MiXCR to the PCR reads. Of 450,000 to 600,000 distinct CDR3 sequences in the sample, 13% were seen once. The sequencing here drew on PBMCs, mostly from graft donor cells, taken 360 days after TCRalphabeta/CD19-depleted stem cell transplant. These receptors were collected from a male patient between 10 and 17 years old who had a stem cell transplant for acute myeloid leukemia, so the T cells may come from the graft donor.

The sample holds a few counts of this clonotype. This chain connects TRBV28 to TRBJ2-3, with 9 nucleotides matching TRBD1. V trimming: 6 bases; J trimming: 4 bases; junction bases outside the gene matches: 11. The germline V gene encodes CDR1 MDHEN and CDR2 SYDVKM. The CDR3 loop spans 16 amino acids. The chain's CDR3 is CASSTVGQGYSDTQYF. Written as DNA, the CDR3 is TGTGCCAGCAGCACAGTGGGACAGGGTTATTCAGATACGCAGTATTTT.

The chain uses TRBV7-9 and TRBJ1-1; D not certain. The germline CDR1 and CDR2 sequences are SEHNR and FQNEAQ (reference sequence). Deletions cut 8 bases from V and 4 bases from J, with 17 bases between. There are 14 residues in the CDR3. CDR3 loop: CASSRVSAGTEAFF. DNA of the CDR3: TGTGCCAGCTCGAGGGTCTCGGCGGGCACTGAAGCTTTCTTT. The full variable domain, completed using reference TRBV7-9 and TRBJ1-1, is DTGVSQNPRHKITKRGQNVTFRCDPISEHNRLYWYRQTLGQGPEFLTYFQNEAQLEKSRLLSDRFSAERPKGSFSTLEIQRTEQGDSAMYLCASSRVSAGTEAFFGQGTRLTVV.

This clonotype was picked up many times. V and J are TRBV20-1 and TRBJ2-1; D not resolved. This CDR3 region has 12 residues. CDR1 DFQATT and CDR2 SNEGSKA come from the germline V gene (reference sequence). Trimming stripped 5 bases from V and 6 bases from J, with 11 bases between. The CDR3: CSAARPLNEQFF. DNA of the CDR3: TGCAGTGCTGCCCGACCACTCAATGAGCAGTTCTTC.

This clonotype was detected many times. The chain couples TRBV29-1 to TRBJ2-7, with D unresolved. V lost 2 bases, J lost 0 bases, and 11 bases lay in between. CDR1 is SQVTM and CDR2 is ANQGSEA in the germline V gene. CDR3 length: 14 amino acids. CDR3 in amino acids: CSVESKIPSYEQYF. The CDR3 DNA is TGCAGCGTTGAATCAAAAATCCCCTCCTACGAGCAGTACTTC.

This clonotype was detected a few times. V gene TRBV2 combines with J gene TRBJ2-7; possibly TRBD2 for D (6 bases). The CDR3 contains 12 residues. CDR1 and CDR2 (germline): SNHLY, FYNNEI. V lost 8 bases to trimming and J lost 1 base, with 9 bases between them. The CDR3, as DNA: TGTGCCAGCGGGGGACTTTCCTACGAGCAGTACTTC. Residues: CASGGLSYEQYF.

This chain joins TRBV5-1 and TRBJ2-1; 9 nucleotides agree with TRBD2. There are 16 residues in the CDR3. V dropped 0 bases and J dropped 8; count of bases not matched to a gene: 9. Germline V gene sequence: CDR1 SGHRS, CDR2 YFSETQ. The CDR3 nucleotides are TGCGCCAGCAGCTTGGTGGGCGGGAGGGCCGCGGATGAGCAGTTCTTC. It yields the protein CASSLVGGRAADEQFF.

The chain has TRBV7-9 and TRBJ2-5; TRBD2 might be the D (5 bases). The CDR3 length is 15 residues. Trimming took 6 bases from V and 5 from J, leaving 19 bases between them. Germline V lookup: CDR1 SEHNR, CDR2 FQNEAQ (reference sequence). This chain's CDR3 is CASRRSGPRRETQYF. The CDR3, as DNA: TGTGCCAGCAGGCGAAGCGGTCCTCGGAGGGAGACCCAGTACTTC. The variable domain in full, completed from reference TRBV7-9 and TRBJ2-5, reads DTGVSQNPRHKITKRGQNVTFRCDPISEHNRLYWYRQTLGQGPEFLTYFQNEAQLEKSRLLSDRFSAERPKGSFSTLEIQRTEQGDSAMYLCASRRSGPRRETQYFGPGTRLLVL.

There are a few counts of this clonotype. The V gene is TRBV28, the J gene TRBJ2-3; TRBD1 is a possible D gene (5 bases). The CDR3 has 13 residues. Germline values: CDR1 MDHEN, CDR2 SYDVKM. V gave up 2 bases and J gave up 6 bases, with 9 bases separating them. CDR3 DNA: TGTGCCAGCAGTTTAGACAGCCCTGATACGCAGTATTTT. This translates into CASSLDSPDTQYF. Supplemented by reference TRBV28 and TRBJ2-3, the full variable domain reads DVKVTQSSRYLVKRTGEKVFLECVQDMDHENMFWYRQDPGLGLRLIYFSYDVKMKEKGDIPEGYSVSREKKERFSLILESASTNQTSMYLCASSLDSPDTQYFGPGTRLTVL.

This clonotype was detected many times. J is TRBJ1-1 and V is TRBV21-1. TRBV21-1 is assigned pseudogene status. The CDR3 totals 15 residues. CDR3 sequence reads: CASSKAPSLNTEAFF. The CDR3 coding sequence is TGTGCCAGCAGCAAAGCTCCCAGCTTGAACACTGAAGCTTTCTTT.

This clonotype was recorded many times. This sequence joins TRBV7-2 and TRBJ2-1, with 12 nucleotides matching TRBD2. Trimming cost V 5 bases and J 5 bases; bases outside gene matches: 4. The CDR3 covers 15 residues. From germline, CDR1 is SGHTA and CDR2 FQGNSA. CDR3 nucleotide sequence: TGTGCCAGCAGCCGACTAGCGGGAGCGGACAATGAGCAGTTCTTC. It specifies CASSRLAGADNEQFF.

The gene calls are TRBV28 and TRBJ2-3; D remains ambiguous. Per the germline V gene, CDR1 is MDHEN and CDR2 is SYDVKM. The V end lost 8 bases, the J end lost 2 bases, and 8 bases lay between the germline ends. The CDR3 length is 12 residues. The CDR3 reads CASGKDTDTQYF. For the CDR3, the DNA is TGTGCCAGCGGGAAGGACACAGATACGCAGTATTTT.

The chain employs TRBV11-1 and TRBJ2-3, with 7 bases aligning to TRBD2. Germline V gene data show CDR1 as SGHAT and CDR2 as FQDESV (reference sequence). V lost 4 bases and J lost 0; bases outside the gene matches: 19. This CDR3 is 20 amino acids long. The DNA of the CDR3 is TGTGCCAGCAGCTCCCTACCGGCGGGGGTTGATAAGGCTAGCACAGATACGCAGTATTTT. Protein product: CASSSLPAGVDKASTDTQYF.

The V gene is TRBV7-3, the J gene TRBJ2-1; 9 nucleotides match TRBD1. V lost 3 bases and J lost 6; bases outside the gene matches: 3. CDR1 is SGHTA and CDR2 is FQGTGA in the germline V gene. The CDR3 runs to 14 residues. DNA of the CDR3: TGTGCCAGCAGCTTGACAGGGGGTTTCAATGAGCAGTTCTTC. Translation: CASSLTGGFNEQFF.

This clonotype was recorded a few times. CDR3 coding DNA: TGCAGCGTTGAGGGACTAGCGGGATATAGCACAGATACGCAGTATTTT. Translated, it gives CSVEGLAGYSTDTQYF. This chain joins TRBV29-1 and TRBJ2-3; 13 nucleotides align to TRBD2. Losses at the gene ends were 3 bases for V and 0 bases for J; bases not matched to a gene: 3. CDR1 SQVTM and CDR2 ANQGSEA come from the germline V gene. The CDR3 sequence is 16 residues long.

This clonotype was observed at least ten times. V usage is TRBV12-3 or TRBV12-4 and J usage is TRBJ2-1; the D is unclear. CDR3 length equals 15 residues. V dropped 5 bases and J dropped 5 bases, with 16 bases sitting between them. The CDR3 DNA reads TGTGCCAGCAGTCCCACCCAAGGGCGGAACAATGAGCAGTTCTTC. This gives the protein CASSPTQGRNNEQFF.

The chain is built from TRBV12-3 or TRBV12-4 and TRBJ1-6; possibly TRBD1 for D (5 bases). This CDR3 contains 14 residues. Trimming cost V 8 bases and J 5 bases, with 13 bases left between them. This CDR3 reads CASSGTVNNSPLHF. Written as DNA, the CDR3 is TGTGCCAGCTCCGGGACGGTCAATAATTCACCCCTCCACTTT.

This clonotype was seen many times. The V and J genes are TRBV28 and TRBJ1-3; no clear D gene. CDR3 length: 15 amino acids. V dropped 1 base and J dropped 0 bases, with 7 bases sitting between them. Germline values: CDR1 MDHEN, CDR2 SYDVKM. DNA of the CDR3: TGTGCCAGCAGTTTATACCGTCTCTCTGGAAACACCATATATTTT. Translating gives CASSLYRLSGNTIYF.

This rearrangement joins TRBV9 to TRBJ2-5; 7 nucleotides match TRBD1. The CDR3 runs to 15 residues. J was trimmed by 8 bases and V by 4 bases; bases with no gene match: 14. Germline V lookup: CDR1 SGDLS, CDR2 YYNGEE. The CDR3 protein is CASSPADRWLETQYF. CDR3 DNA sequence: TGTGCCAGCAGCCCTGCGGACAGGTGGTTAGAAACCCAGTACTTC.

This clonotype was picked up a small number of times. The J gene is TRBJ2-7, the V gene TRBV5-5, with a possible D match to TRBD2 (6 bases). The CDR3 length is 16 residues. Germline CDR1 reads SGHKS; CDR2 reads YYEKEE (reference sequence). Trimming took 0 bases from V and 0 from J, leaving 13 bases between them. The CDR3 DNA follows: TGTGCCAGCAGCTTGGTGGTGGGAGGTCCCTCCTACGAGCAGTACTTC. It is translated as CASSLVVGGPSYEQYF.

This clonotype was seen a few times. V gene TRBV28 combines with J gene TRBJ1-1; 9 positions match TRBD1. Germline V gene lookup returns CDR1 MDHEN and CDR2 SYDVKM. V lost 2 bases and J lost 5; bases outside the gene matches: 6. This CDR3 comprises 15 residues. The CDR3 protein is CASSLGDRERTEAFF. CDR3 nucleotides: TGTGCCAGCAGTTTAGGGGACAGGGAGAGGACTGAAGCTTTCTTT. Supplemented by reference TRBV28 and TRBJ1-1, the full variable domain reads DVKVTQSSRYLVKRTGEKVFLECVQDMDHENMFWYRQDPGLGLRLIYFSYDVKMKEKGDIPEGYSVSREKKERFSLILESASTNQTSMYLCASSLGDRERTEAFFGQGTRLTVV.

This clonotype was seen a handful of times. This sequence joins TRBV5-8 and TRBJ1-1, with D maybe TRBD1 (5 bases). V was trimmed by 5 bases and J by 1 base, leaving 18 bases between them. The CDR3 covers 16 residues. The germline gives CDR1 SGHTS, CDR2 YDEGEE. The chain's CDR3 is CASREPPGTPNTEAFF. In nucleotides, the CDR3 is TGTGCCAGCAGAGAACCCCCCGGGACTCCGAACACTGAAGCTTTCTTT.